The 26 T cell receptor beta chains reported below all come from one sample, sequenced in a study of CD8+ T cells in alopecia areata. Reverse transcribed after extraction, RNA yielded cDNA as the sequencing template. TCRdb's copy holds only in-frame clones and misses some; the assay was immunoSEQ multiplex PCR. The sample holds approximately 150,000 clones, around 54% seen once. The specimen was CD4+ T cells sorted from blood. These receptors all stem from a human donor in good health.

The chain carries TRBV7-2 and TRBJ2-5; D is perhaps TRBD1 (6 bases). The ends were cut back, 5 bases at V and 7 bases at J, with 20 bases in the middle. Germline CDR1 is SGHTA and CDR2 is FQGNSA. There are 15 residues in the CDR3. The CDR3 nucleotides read TGTGCCAGCAGCAATTTAAAGGACAGCCTATGGACCCAGTACTTC. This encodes CASSNLKDSLWTQYF.

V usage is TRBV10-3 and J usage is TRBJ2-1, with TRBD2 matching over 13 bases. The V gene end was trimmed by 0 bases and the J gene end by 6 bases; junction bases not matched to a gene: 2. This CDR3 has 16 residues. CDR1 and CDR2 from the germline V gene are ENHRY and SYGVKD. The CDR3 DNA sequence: TGTGCCATCAGTGAGTCTGGACTAGCGGGGGTCAATGAGCAGTTCTTC. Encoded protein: CAISESGLAGVNEQFF.

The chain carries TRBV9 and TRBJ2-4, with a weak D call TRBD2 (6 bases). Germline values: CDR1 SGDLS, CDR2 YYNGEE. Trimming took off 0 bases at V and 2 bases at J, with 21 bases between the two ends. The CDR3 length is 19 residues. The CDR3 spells CASSVDSQGGRGTKNIQYF. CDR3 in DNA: TGTGCCAGCAGCGTAGATAGCCAGGGCGGACGGGGGACCAAAAACATTCAGTACTTC.

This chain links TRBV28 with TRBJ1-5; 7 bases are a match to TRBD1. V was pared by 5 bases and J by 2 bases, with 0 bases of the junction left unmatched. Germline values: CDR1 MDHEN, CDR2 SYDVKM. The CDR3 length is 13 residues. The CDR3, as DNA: TGTGCCAGCAGTACAGGGGGCAATCAGCCCCAGCATTTT. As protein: CASSTGGNQPQHF.

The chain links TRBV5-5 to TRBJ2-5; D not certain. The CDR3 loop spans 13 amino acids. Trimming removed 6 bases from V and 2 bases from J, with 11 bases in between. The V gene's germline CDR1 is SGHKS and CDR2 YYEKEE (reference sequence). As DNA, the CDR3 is TGTGCCAGCACTCTGGACGTTCAAGAGACCCAGTACTTC. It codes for CASTLDVQETQYF.

The CDR3 nucleotides are TGCGCCAGCAGCCAGAGACAGGGTTCAGATACGCAGTATTTT. Translated, it gives CASSQRQGSDTQYF. This rearrangement joins TRBV5-1 to TRBJ2-3, with 7 positions matching TRBD1. Trimming removed 4 bases from V and 4 bases from J; junction bases left unmatched: 6. The CDR3 has 14 amino acids. From germline, CDR1 is SGHRS and CDR2 YFSETQ.

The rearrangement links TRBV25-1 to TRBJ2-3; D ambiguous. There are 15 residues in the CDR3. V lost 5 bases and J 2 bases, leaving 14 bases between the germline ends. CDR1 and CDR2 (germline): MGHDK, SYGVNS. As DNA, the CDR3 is TGTGCCAGCAGTAGAGAGGATCCCTACACAGATACGCAGTATTTT. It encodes CASSREDPYTDTQYF. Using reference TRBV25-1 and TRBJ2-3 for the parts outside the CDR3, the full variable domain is EADIYQTPRYLVIGTGKKITLECSQTMGHDKMYWYQQDPGMELHLIHYSYGVNSTEKGDLSSESTVSRIRTEHFPLTLESARPSHTSQYLCASSREDPYTDTQYFGPGTRLTVL.

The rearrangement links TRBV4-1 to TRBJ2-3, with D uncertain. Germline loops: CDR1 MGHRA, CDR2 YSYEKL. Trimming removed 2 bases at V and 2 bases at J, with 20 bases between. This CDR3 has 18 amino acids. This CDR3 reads CASSQFPPGRTFTDTQYF. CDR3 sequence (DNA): TGCGCCAGCAGCCAATTCCCGCCCGGTCGGACCTTCACAGATACGCAGTATTTT.

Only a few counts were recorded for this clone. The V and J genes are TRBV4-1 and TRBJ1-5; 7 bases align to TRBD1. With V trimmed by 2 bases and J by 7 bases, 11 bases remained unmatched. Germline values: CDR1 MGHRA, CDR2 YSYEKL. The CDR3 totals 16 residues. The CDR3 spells CASSQRADRANQPQHF. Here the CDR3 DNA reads TGCGCCAGCAGCCAAAGGGCTGACAGGGCGAACCAGCCCCAGCATTTT.

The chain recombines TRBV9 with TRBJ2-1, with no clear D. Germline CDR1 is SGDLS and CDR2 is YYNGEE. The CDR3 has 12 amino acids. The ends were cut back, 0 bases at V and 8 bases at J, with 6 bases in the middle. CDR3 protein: CASSVGGDEQFF. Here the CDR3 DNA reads TGTGCCAGCAGCGTAGGCGGAGATGAGCAGTTCTTC. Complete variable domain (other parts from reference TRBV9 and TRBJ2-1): DSGVTQTPKHLITATGQRVTLRCSPRSGDLSVYWYQQSLDQGLQFLIQYYNGEERAKGNILERFSAQQFPDLHSELNLSSLELGDSALYFCASSVGGDEQFFGPGTRLTVL.

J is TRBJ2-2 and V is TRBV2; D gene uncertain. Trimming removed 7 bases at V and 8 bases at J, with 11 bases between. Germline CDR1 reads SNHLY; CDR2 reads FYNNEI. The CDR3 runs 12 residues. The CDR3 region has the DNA TGTGCCAGCACGCGGACGGCGGGGGAGCTGTTTTTT. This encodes CASTRTAGELFF.

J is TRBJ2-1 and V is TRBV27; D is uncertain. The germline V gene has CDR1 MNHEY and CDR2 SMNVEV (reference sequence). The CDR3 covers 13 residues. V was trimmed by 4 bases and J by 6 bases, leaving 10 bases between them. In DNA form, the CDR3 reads TGTGCCAGCAGTTATTCAGTCGCCAATGAGCAGTTCTTC. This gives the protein CASSYSVANEQFF.

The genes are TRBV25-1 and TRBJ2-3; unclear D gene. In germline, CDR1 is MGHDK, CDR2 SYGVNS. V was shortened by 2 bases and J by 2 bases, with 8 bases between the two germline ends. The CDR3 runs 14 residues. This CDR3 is CASSEVRDTDTQYF. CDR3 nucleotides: TGTGCCAGCAGTGAAGTCCGTGACACAGATACGCAGTATTTT.

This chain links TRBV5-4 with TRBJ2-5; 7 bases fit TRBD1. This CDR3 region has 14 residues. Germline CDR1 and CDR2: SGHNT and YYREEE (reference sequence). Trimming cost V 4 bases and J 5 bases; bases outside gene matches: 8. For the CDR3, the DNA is TGTGCCAGCAGCCTGGGACAGAGCCAGGAGACCCAGTACTTC. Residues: CASSLGQSQETQYF. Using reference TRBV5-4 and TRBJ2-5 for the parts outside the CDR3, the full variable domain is ETGVTQSPTHLIKTRGQQVTLRCSSQSGHNTVSWYQQALGQGPQFIFQYYREEENGRGNFPPRFSGLQFPNYSSELNVNALELDDSALYLCASSLGQSQETQYFGPGTRLLVL.

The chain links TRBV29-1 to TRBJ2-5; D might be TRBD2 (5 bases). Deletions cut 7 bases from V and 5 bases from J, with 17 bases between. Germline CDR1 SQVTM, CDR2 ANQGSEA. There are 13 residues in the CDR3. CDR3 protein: CSADRPEGETQYF. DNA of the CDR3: TGCAGCGCCGACCGGCCTGAGGGTGAGACCCAGTACTTC.

The CDR3 DNA follows: TGTGCCAGTGCTGAACGACGGGTTACTGAAGCTTTCTTT. Translating gives CASAERRVTEAFF. This rearrangement joins TRBV28 to TRBJ1-1; D gene uncertain. CDR3 size: 13 residues. V was pared by 9 bases and J by 5 bases, with 16 bases between. The germline gives CDR1 MDHEN, CDR2 SYDVKM.

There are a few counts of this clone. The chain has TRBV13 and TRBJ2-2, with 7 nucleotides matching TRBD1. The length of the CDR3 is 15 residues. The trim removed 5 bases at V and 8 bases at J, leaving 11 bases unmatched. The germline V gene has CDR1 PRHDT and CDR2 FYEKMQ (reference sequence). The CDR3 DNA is TGTGCCAGCAGCACCCGGGACAGTCAGAAAGGGGAGCTGTTTTTT. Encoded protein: CASSTRDSQKGELFF. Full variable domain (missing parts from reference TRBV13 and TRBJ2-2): AAGVIQSPRHLIKEKRETATLKCYPIPRHDTVYWYQQGPGQDPQFLISFYEKMQSDKGSIPDRFSAQQFSDYHSELNMSSLELGDSALYFCASSTRDSQKGELFFGEGSRLTVL.

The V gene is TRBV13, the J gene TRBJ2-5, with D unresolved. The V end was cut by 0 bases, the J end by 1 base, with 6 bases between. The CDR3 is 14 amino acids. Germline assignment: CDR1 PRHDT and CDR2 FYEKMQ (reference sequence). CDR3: CASSLGHLQETQYF. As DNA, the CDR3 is TGTGCCAGCAGCTTAGGACACCTCCAAGAGACCCAGTACTTC.

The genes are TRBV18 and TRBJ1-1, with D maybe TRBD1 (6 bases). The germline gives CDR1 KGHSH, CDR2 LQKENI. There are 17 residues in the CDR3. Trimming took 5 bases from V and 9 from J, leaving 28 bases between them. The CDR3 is CASSTSGARSSTLKAFF. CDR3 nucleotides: TGTGCCAGCTCAACGTCGGGGGCGCGCTCCAGCACACTGAAAGCTTTCTTT.

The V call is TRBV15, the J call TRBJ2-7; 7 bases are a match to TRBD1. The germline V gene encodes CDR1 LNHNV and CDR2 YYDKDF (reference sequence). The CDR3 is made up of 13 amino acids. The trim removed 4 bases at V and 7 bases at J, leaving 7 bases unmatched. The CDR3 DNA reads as TGTGCCACCAGCATAACCCGGGACAGAGAGCAGTACTTC. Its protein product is CATSITRDREQYF.

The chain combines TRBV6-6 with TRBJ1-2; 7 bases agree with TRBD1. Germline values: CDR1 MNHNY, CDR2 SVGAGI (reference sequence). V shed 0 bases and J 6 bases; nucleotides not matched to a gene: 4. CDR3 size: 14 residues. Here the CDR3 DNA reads TGTGCCAGCAGTTACTCGGACAGGATGGATGGCTACACCTTC. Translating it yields CASSYSDRMDGYTF.

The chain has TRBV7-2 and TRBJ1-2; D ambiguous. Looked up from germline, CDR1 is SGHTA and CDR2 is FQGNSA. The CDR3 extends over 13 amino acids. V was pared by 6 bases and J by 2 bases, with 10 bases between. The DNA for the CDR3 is TGTGCCAGCAGTATAGGGAACAACTATGGCTACACCTTC. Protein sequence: CASSIGNNYGYTF.

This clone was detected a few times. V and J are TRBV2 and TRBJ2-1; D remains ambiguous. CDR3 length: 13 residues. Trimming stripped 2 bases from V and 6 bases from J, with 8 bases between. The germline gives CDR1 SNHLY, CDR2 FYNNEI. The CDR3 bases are TGTGCCAGCAGTGAAAGTGCATTCAATGAGCAGTTCTTC. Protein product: CASSESAFNEQFF.

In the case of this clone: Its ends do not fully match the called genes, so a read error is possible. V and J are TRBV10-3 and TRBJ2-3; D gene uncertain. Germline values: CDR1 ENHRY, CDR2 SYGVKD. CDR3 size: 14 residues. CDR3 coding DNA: TGTGCCAGCAGTTACTCGGACCCCACAGATACGCAGTATTTT. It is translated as CASSYSDPTDTQYF.

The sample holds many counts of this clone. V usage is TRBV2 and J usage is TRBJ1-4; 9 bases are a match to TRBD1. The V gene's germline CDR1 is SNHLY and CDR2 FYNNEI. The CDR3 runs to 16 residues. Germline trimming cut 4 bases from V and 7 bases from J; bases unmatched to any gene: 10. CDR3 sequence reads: CASSGPGQGRAEKLFF. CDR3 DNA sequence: TGTGCCAGCAGTGGCCCGGGACAGGGCCGTGCTGAAAAACTGTTTTTT.

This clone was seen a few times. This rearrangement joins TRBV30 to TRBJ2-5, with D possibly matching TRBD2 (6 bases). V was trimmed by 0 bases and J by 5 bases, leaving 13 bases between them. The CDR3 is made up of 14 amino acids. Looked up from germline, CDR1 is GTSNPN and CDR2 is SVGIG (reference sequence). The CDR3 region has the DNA TGTGCCTGGAGTGTACGCGGTGGAGGGGAGACCCAGTACTTC. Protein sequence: CAWSVRGGGETQYF.